This T cell receptor (beta chain) was found in a study of CD8 T cells in Susac syndrome. The authors reverse transcribed about 0.5 to 1 ug RNA with random hexamers. TCR beta CDR3 was amplified by immunoSEQ covering 54 Vbeta and 13 Jbeta. TCRdb called the immunoSEQ multiplex PCR reads again in MiXCR, with one record for every CDR3 protein. The table has tens of thousands of distinct CDR3 sequences, 96% seen once. CDR3 length equals 12 residues. V lost 0 bases and J 10 bases, leaving 6 bases between the germline ends. Germline V gene data show CDR1 as SGHTA and CDR2 as FQGNSA. Sequencing of TCR beta was performed on blood CD8+ T cells and on blood CD4+ T cells. Stable or active relapsing-remitting multiple sclerosis, untreated and meeting revised McDonald criteria, defined the controls.

The rearrangement uses TRBV7-2 and TRBJ2-2, with D perhaps being TRBD1 or TRBD2 (5 bases each). Sequencing was performed on CD4+ T cells from PBMCs. The receptor was derived from a human donor with multiple sclerosis. Here the CDR3 DNA reads TGTGCCAGCAGCTTAGCGGGGGTGGAGCTGTTTTTT. Residues: CASSLAGVELFF.